The clone carrying this T cell receptor (beta chain) was picked up a small number of times. This sample was included in a study of cytomegalovirus exposure and HLA in healthy donors. Study-wide background: Early released data had 80 million or so unique TCRs, all coming from HLA-typed donors.

V lost 6 bases to trimming and J lost 4 bases, with 12 bases between them. CDR3 size: 13 residues. Germline V gives CDR1 MNHNY, CDR2 SVGAGI (reference sequence). PCR employed 60 Vbeta and 13 Jbeta primers. Profiling relied on immunoSEQ multiplex PCR, and the TCRdb table lists in-frame clones only, not all of them. The sample comprises 200,000 to 250,000 clones, over 80% of which are singletons, and around 5% rests with the top ten. The clonotype comes from a woman in her thirties or forties in good health and CMV-seropositive. The chain carries TRBV6-6 and TRBJ1-1; D may be TRBD1 (6 bases). The specimen was PBMCs. The CDR3, as DNA: TGTGCCAGCAGACGAGGGGGGGCCACTGAAGCTTTCTTT. It is translated as CASRRGGATEAFF.